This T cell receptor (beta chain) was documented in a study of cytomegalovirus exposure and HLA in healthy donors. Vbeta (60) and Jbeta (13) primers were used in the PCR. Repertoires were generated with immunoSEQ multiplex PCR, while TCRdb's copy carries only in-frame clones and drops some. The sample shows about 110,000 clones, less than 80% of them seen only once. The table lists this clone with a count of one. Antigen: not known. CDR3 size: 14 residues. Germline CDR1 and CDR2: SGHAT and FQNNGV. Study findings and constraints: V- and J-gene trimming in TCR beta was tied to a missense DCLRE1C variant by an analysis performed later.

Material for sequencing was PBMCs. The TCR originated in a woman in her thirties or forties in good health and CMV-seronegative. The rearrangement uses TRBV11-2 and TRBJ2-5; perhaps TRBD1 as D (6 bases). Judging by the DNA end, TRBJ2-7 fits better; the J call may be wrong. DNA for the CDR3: TGTGCCAGCAGCTTAAACAGGGATTATTACGAGCAGTACTTC. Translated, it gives CASSLNRDYYEQYF.